Each of the 18 T cell receptor beta chains below was sequenced from the same sample in a study of T cell responses to AZD1222 COVID-19 vaccine. Method: immunoSEQ multiplex PCR; TCRdb's copy keeps in-frame clones and lacks some. This sample carries over 150,000 clones, around 93% of them seen once, and the ten largest clones take under 1.1%. Sample: peripheral blood, taken 28 days after the second dose of the MenACWY control vaccine. These receptors were taken from an adult who received the MenACWY meningococcal vaccine as a control.

This chain links TRBV12-5 with TRBJ2-2; D may be TRBD1 (5 bases). The CDR3 is 13 residues long. Germline V gene lookup returns CDR1 LGHNT and CDR2 FRNRAP. With 5 bases removed from V and 9 bases from J, the gap between germline ends came to 13 bases. The chain's CDR3 is CASGGSQERELFF. The CDR3 nucleotides are TGTGCTAGTGGTGGCTCACAGGAGAGGGAGCTGTTTTTT.

The J gene is TRBJ2-7, the V gene TRBV18; 8 bases fit TRBD1. The CDR3 contains 13 residues. The ends lost 6 bases at V and 6 bases at J; junction bases unmatched: 7. Germline V gene lookup returns CDR1 KGHSH and CDR2 LQKENI. CDR3 amino acids: CASSGAGGTEQYF. The CDR3 coding sequence is TGTGCCAGCTCCGGGGCAGGGGGCACCGAGCAGTACTTC.

The V call is TRBV18, the J call TRBJ1-1; D remains ambiguous. CDR3 length equals 13 residues. V was trimmed by 4 bases and J by 0 bases, leaving 6 bases between them. From germline, CDR1 is KGHSH and CDR2 LQKENI. The CDR3 spells CASSQTVNTEAFF. Written as DNA, the CDR3 is TGTGCCAGCTCACAGACGGTGAACACTGAAGCTTTCTTT.

V and J are TRBV30 and TRBJ1-6; the match to TRBD1 covers 11 bases. CDR3 length: 14 residues. Germline CDR1 is GTSNPN and CDR2 is SVGIG (reference sequence). V lost 1 base, J lost 11 bases, and 4 bases stayed unmatched. The chain's CDR3 is CAWSGTGGRAPLHF. The CDR3 nucleotides are TGTGCCTGGAGTGGGACAGGGGGCCGGGCACCCCTCCACTTT.

This chain connects TRBV28 to TRBJ1-2; 10 nucleotides align to TRBD1. The trim removed 6 bases at V and 3 bases at J, leaving 7 bases unmatched. The CDR3 spans 15 residues. Germline V gene sequence: CDR1 MDHEN, CDR2 SYDVKM. As DNA, the CDR3 is TGTGCCAGCAGCAACCCCGGGACAGGGGACTATGGCTACACCTTC. This translates into CASSNPGTGDYGYTF.

The chain joins TRBV19 to TRBJ1-2; no reliable D call. Trimming removed 6 bases from V and 1 base from J, with 9 bases in between. This CDR3 spans 13 amino acids. CDR1 and CDR2 (germline): LNHDA, SQIVND (reference sequence). CDR3 amino acids: CASRRGINYGYTF. The CDR3 DNA sequence: TGTGCCAGTAGAAGAGGGATTAACTATGGCTACACCTTC.

The genes are TRBV5-1 and TRBJ1-1; no clear D gene. Germline CDR1 SGHRS, CDR2 YFSETQ. V was trimmed by 4 bases and J by 1 base, leaving 11 bases between them. CDR3 length: 14 amino acids. Here the CDR3 reads CASSVDVRNTEAFF. The CDR3 DNA reads as TGCGCCAGCAGCGTGGACGTACGGAACACTGAAGCTTTCTTT.

This clone was recorded a few times. The V and J genes are TRBV18 and TRBJ2-3; 10 nucleotides align to TRBD1. CDR1 KGHSH and CDR2 LQKENI come from the germline V gene. J gave up 4 bases and V 4 bases, and 5 bases lay outside the gene matches. CDR3 length: 15 residues. The CDR3 DNA is TGTGCCAGCTCACTCGGGACAGGGGTAGCAGATACGCAGTATTTT. It encodes CASSLGTGVADTQYF.

The chain links TRBV6-5 to TRBJ1-4, with D maybe TRBD1 (5 bases). From germline, CDR1 is MNHEY and CDR2 SVGAGI. V dropped 5 bases and J dropped 8 bases, with 18 bases sitting between them. The CDR3 length is 15 residues. In DNA, the CDR3 is TGTGCCAGCAGTCAACTGGGGACCCCGGGGGAAAAACTGTTTTTT. Translated, it gives CASSQLGTPGEKLFF.

The CDR3 here is CASSLARLAGTDTQYF. The CDR3 coding sequence is TGTGCCAGCAGCTTGGCGCGACTAGCGGGCACAGATACGCAGTATTTT. This sequence joins TRBV5-8 and TRBJ2-3, with 9 bases identical to TRBD2. Germline trimming cut 0 bases from V and 1 base from J; bases unmatched to any gene: 3. CDR1 and CDR2 (germline): SGHTS, YDEGEE. The CDR3 runs to 16 residues.

The chain is built from TRBV5-1 and TRBJ2-6; unclear D gene. Trimming shortened V by 0 bases and J by 4 bases, and 8 bases separated the two germline ends. CDR3 length equals 15 residues. CDR1 is SGHRS and CDR2 is YFSETQ in the germline V gene. DNA of the CDR3: TGCGCCAGCAGCTTGGGGGCGCGAGGGGCCAACGTCCTGACTTTC. It yields the protein CASSLGARGANVLTF.

V gene TRBV10-3 combines with J gene TRBJ1-5; D is unclear. In germline, CDR1 is ENHRY, CDR2 SYGVKD. Between the trimmed V and J ends, which lost 3 bases and 6 bases, there was a span of 9 bases. CDR3 length equals 13 residues. In DNA, the CDR3 is TGTGCCATCAGTGAAGTTGCAGGTCAGCCCCAGCATTTT. Protein: CAISEVAGQPQHF.

The chain combines TRBV3-1 (or the pseudogene TRBV3-2) with TRBJ1-2; the D is unclear. Between the trimmed V and J ends, which lost 4 bases and 8 bases, there was a span of 11 bases. The germline gives CDR1 LGHDT, CDR2 YNNKEL (reference sequence). This CDR3 contains 12 residues. The CDR3 loop reads CASSPTDGGYTF. The CDR3 DNA is TGTGCCAGCAGCCCTACGGACGGGGGCTACACCTTC.

The rearrangement uses TRBV27 and TRBJ2-7; D gene unclear. V lost 4 bases and J 7 bases, leaving 23 bases between the germline ends. Germline V CDR1 and CDR2: MNHEY, SMNVEV (reference sequence). This CDR3 is 16 amino acids long. The CDR3 coding sequence is TGTGCCAGCAGTTCCGTTGACACCATCTCGGGTTTGGAGCAGTACTTC. It yields the protein CASSSVDTISGLEQYF.

This clone was picked up one time. The V gene is TRBV7-9, the J gene TRBJ1-2; the D gene is possibly TRBD1 (5 bases). Germline CDR1 is SEHNR and CDR2 is FQNEAQ (reference sequence). The CDR3 has 15 residues. Trimming left V 5 bases short and J 2 bases short, with 15 bases between. The CDR3 DNA sequence: TGTGCCAGCAGCCCAATGGGTGCAGGGAACTATGGCTACACCTTC. It codes for CASSPMGAGNYGYTF.

The chain combines TRBV7-9 with TRBJ2-2; 7 bases match TRBD2. V dropped 0 bases and J dropped 7; count of bases not matched to a gene: 11. The CDR3 is 17 residues long. CDR1 is SEHNR, CDR2 FQNEAQ, per germline (reference sequence). In nucleotides, the CDR3 is TGTGCCAGCAGCTTAGCCGCTTGGCGGGGGTTGGACGGGGAGCTGTTTTTT. It yields the protein CASSLAAWRGLDGELFF.

This clone showed up just once. The V call is TRBV13, the J call TRBJ1-3, with D unresolved. This CDR3 has 15 amino acids. CDR1 and CDR2 from the germline V gene are PRHDT and FYEKMQ (reference sequence). Deletions cut 5 bases from V and 4 bases from J, with 15 bases between. CDR3 sequence: CASSHSRTGGNTIYF. CDR3 sequence (DNA): TGTGCCAGCAGCCACTCCCGGACCGGGGGAAACACCATATATTTT.

V gene TRBV28 combines with J gene TRBJ2-4, with 7 bases identical to TRBD1. CDR1 and CDR2 (germline): MDHEN, SYDVKM. The junction had 4 bases not matched to a gene; V was cut back by 5 bases and J by 0 bases. The CDR3 loop spans 15 amino acids. CDR3 in amino acids: CASSPSGGAKNIQYF. CDR3 bases: TGTGCCAGCAGTCCCTCAGGGGGAGCCAAAAACATTCAGTACTTC.